This TCR beta chain was sequenced in a study of shared clonotypes between healthy human individuals. Study-level background: A donor's plate count was three for CD4 naive and three for CD4 memory; CD8 naive had two and CD8 memory one.

From germline, CDR1 is SGHRS and CDR2 YFSETQ. Trimming took 4 bases from V and 6 from J, leaving 10 bases between them. The CDR3 runs to 12 residues. Naive CD8 cells lacked CD45RO, underwent positive selection for CCR7 and left out terminally differentiated effector memory CD45RA+ cells. General study findings and limits: What naive subsets generally showed was a larger estimated richness than memory subsets showed.

Only in-frame clones appear in the TCRdb table, and some are missing; sequencing was by immunoSEQ multiplex PCR. The repertoire includes around 2,100,000 clones, roughly 95% of them detected once, and less than 1.5% sits in the top ten. For this clone: Its antigen is as yet unknown.

The chain has TRBV5-1 and TRBJ1-1; unclear D gene. The source of this sequence is a man aged 18 to 30 in good health. Material for sequencing was naive CD8+ T cells sorted from blood. The CDR3 is CASSPESAEAFF. The CDR3 region has the DNA TGCGCCAGCAGCCCCGAGTCCGCTGAAGCTTTCTTT.